A single sample gave rise to the 30 T cell receptor beta chains below, sequenced in a study of blood T cell repertoires in COVID-19. The protocol was immunoSEQ multiplex PCR, while the TCRdb copy is restricted to in-frame clones and leaves out a portion. The profile covers about 20,000 clones, with 91% appearing a single time and under 4.5% taken by the ten largest. Sequencing used peripheral blood. These receptors all stem from a human donor in a cohort sampled during active COVID-19.

The chain uses TRBV2 and TRBJ1-4; no reliable D call. Between the trimmed V and J ends, which lost 6 bases and 4 bases, there was a span of 15 bases. Germline V CDR1 and CDR2: SNHLY, FYNNEI. This CDR3 region has 15 residues. The CDR3 bases are TGTGCCAGCAGGTGGCAGGTGTTGGGTAATGAAAAACTGTTTTTT. This gives the protein CASRWQVLGNEKLFF.

The sample holds one count of this clone. The V call is TRBV30, the J call TRBJ2-3; D call uncertain. This CDR3 is built from 13 residues. CDR1 GTSNPN and CDR2 SVGIG come from the germline V gene (reference sequence). The V end lost 3 bases, the J end lost 1 base, and 8 bases lay between the germline ends. The DNA for the CDR3 is TGTGCCTGGAGCCTCTCGGGCACAGATACGCAGTATTTT. Protein: CAWSLSGTDTQYF. Full variable domain (remainder filled in from reference TRBV30 and TRBJ2-3): SQTIHQWPATLVQPVGSPLSLECTVEGTSNPNLYWYRQAAGRGLQLLFYSVGIGQISSEVPQNLSASRPQDRQFILSSKKLLLSDSGFYLCAWSLSGTDTQYFGPGTRLTVL.

This clone showed up just once. The rearrangement uses TRBV19 and TRBJ1-5; TRBD1 is a possible D gene (5 bases). CDR1 and CDR2 from the germline V gene are LNHDA and SQIVND (reference sequence). CDR3 length equals 14 residues. Trimming shortened V by 7 bases and J by 0 bases, and 10 bases separated the two germline ends. The CDR3, as DNA: TGTGCCAGTACCGACAGAAATAGCAATCAGCCCCAGCATTTT. Protein: CASTDRNSNQPQHF.

The chain is built from TRBV5-4 and TRBJ2-1; 10 nucleotides line up with TRBD2. The CDR3 runs to 18 residues. Germline V gene sequence: CDR1 SGHNT, CDR2 YYREEE (reference sequence). After removal of 1 base from V and 2 bases from J, the junction contained 9 bases not matched to a gene. DNA of the CDR3: TGTGCCAGCAGCTTGTCGAGCGGGGGGGCCAGAGCCTACAATGAGCAGTTCTTC. Its translation: CASSLSSGGARAYNEQFF.

This clone came up once. The chain combines TRBV5-8 with TRBJ2-7; D perhaps matches TRBD1 (6 bases). CDR3 size: 14 residues. Germline CDR1 is SGHTS and CDR2 is YDEGEE. The V end lost 5 bases, the J end lost 1 base, and 13 bases lay between the germline ends. CDR3 coding DNA: TGTGCCAGCAGTCTGGTACAGGGATCCTACGAGCAGTACTTC. It codes for CASSLVQGSYEQYF.

The chain has TRBV5-1 and TRBJ1-5, with D possibly being TRBD1 (6 bases). The V end was cut by 4 bases, the J end by 7 bases, with 18 bases between. CDR3 length: 15 residues. Germline V CDR1 and CDR2: SGHRS, YFSETQ. Written as DNA, the CDR3 is TGCGCCAGCAGCCCCGAAGGGGGTGCAAGGCAGCCCCAGCATTTT. As protein: CASSPEGGARQPQHF.

The chain carries TRBV29-1 and TRBJ2-7; a weak D match, TRBD2 (5 bases). V was trimmed by 4 bases and J by 2 bases, leaving 12 bases between them. CDR3 size: 13 residues. CDR1 is SQVTM and CDR2 is ANQGSEA in the germline V gene. CDR3 sequence: CSVGGGLAYEQYF. The CDR3 coding sequence is TGCAGCGTTGGAGGCGGACTGGCCTACGAGCAGTACTTC.

This chain links TRBV14 with TRBJ2-7; a possible D gene is TRBD1 (5 bases). V was trimmed by 1 base and J by 3 bases, leaving 10 bases between them. The CDR3 length is 14 residues. The germline V gene has CDR1 SGHDN and CDR2 FVKESK. CDR3 in amino acids: CASSQGLGVYEQYV. The CDR3 DNA sequence: TGTGCCAGCAGCCAAGGATTAGGGGTCTACGAGCAGTACGTC.

The chain uses TRBV4-3 and TRBJ2-3; TRBD2 matches 9 bases. The length of the CDR3 is 17 residues. V was clipped by 1 base and J by 5 bases; unmatched bases: 10. Germline V gene data show CDR1 as LGHNA and CDR2 as YSLEER. The CDR3 DNA reads TGCGCCAGCAGCCAAGTTTTTAGCGGGAGTGTTAAAGATACGCAGTATTTT. Translated, it gives CASSQVFSGSVKDTQYF.

The genes are TRBV2 and TRBJ1-2; 7 nucleotides match TRBD1. V lost 7 bases to trimming and J lost 8 bases; unmatched junction nucleotides: 10. Germline V CDR1 and CDR2: SNHLY, FYNNEI. CDR3 size: 13 residues. The CDR3 is CASTSPGGEGYTF. The DNA of the CDR3 is TGTGCCAGCACCAGCCCAGGGGGTGAAGGCTACACCTTC.

The rearrangement uses TRBV11-3 and TRBJ2-3; TRBD2 aligns across 7 bases. The germline gives CDR1 SGHNT, CDR2 YENEEA. V dropped 2 bases and J dropped 6; count of bases not matched to a gene: 5. The CDR3 consists of 14 residues. The CDR3 nucleotides are TGTGCCAGCAGCTTAAATGGGAGGGCGGATACGCAGTATTTT. As protein: CASSLNGRADTQYF.

CDR3: CASSLVGAGNEQFF. The DNA of the CDR3 is TGTGCCAGCAGCTTAGTCGGAGCGGGAAATGAGCAGTTCTTC. The J gene is TRBJ2-1, the V gene TRBV7-2, with 7 nucleotides matching TRBD2. The CDR3 totals 14 residues. After removal of 1 base from V and 7 bases from J, the junction contained 4 bases not matched to a gene. Germline values: CDR1 SGHTA, CDR2 FQGNSA.

This chain links TRBV6-4 with TRBJ1-5, with TRBD1 matching 7 bases. The CDR3 is 14 residues long. V was clipped by 3 bases and J by 5 bases; unmatched bases: 4. Looked up from germline, CDR1 is MRHNA and CDR2 is SNTAGT. DNA for the CDR3: TGTGCCAGCAGTGAAAGACAGGGCGATCAGCCCCAGCATTTT. Translating gives CASSERQGDQPQHF.

The chain has TRBV29-1 and TRBJ1-1, with a possible D match to TRBD1 (6 bases). This CDR3 spans 18 amino acids. V dropped 6 bases and J dropped 5 bases, with 31 bases sitting between them. Germline V gives CDR1 SQVTM, CDR2 ANQGSEA. The CDR3: CSVGAYGTGKFGGTEAFF. The CDR3 nucleotides are TGCAGCGTGGGGGCTTACGGTACGGGAAAGTTTGGGGGAACTGAAGCTTTCTTT.

This chain joins TRBV5-3 and TRBJ1-3, with unresolved D. TRBV5-3 is classed as an ORF, of uncertain function. The CDR3 is 14 amino acids. V was trimmed by 6 bases and J by 4 bases, leaving 14 bases between them. CDR3 sequence reads: CARNPVVAGNTIYF. CDR3 bases: TGTGCCAGAAACCCCGTCGTGGCCGGAAACACCATATATTTT.

The J gene is TRBJ1-2, the V gene TRBV28; the D is unclear. Trimming cost V 5 bases and J 4 bases, with 17 bases left between them. The length of the CDR3 is 15 residues. Per germline, CDR1 MDHEN and CDR2 SYDVKM. CDR3: CASSHKIQLSYGYTF. In DNA, the CDR3 is TGTGCCAGCAGTCACAAAATTCAATTATCCTATGGCTACACCTTC.

This chain connects TRBV20-1 to TRBJ2-7; tentatively, D is TRBD2 (6 bases). The germline V gene has CDR1 DFQATT and CDR2 SNEGSKA (reference sequence). The CDR3 is 13 amino acids. Trimming stripped 3 bases from V and 6 bases from J, with 15 bases between. CDR3 amino acids: CSASSGLGGEQYF. DNA for the CDR3: TGCAGTGCTAGTTCTGGACTGGGGGGCGAGCAGTACTTC.

V is TRBV19 and J is TRBJ1-5; 10 nucleotides align to TRBD1. Germline loops: CDR1 LNHDA, CDR2 SQIVND (reference sequence). The CDR3 consists of 16 residues. V lost 4 bases, J lost 3 bases, and 6 bases stayed unmatched. CDR3 sequence reads: CASSSRTGGANQPQHF. The CDR3 coding sequence is TGTGCCAGTAGTAGCCGGACAGGGGGAGCCAATCAGCCCCAGCATTTT.

This chain joins TRBV7-9 and TRBJ1-1, with no clear D. With 4 bases removed from V and 11 bases from J, the gap between germline ends came to 8 bases. Germline V gives CDR1 SEHNR, CDR2 FQNEAQ (reference sequence). The CDR3 runs to 10 residues. CDR3 sequence (DNA): TGTGCCAGCAGCTCCGTTGTGGCTTTCTTT. Protein: CASSSVVAFF.

The V call is TRBV3-1 (or the pseudogene TRBV3-2), the J call TRBJ2-2; TRBD1 matches 7 bases. With V trimmed by 6 bases and J by 5 bases, 12 bases remained unmatched. CDR1 and CDR2 from the germline V gene are LGHDT and YNNKEL (reference sequence). This CDR3 has 16 residues. This CDR3 is CASSPTRGPGTGELFF. The CDR3 DNA reads TGTGCCAGCAGTCCAACAAGGGGGCCGGGGACCGGGGAGCTGTTTTTT.

The chain recombines TRBV3-1 (or the pseudogene TRBV3-2) with TRBJ2-7, with D possibly TRBD2 on 7 matching bases. Looked up from germline, CDR1 is LGHDT and CDR2 is YNNKEL (reference sequence). This CDR3 spans 21 amino acids. V was clipped by 4 bases and J by 2 bases, with 33 bases between them. The CDR3 DNA reads TGTGCCAGCAGCCCCACCATAGAAGGGTCAAACGGGGAGGGGGGAGCCTACGAGCAGTACGTC. Translated, it gives CASSPTIEGSNGEGGAYEQYV.

This chain links TRBV10-3 with TRBJ1-4, with TRBD1 identical over 7 bases. V was pared by 6 bases and J by 6 bases, with 1 base of the junction left unmatched. Germline V gene data show CDR1 as ENHRY and CDR2 as SYGVKD. This CDR3 is 12 amino acids long. For the CDR3, the DNA is TGTGCCATCAGGGGGACAGATGAAAAACTGTTTTTT. As protein: CAIRGTDEKLFF.

This sequence joins TRBV30 and TRBJ1-5, with TRBD1 matching over 10 bases. The germline CDR1 and CDR2 sequences are GTSNPN and SVGIG (reference sequence). With V trimmed by 4 bases and J by 2 bases, 8 bases remained unmatched. This CDR3 is built from 16 residues. CDR3 bases: TGTGCCTGGATGCCGGGACAGGGGTCGGGCAATCAGCCCCAGCATTTT. It yields the protein CAWMPGQGSGNQPQHF.

The V call is TRBV7-2, the J call TRBJ2-1; 12 bases match TRBD2. The CDR3 spans 14 residues. The V gene end was trimmed by 5 bases and the J gene end by 6 bases; junction bases not matched to a gene: 2. Looked up from germline, CDR1 is SGHTA and CDR2 is FQGNSA. CDR3 protein: CASSMGLAGNEQFF. DNA for the CDR3: TGTGCCAGCAGCATGGGACTAGCGGGCAATGAGCAGTTCTTC.

The genes are TRBV5-4 and TRBJ2-1; D is possibly TRBD2 (7 bases). V was clipped by 2 bases and J by 5 bases, with 14 bases between them. Germline V gives CDR1 SGHNT, CDR2 YYREEE (reference sequence). The CDR3 consists of 15 residues. The CDR3 DNA reads TGTGCCAGCAGCTTAAGGGGGGGGGCTAACAATGAGCAGTTCTTC. It is translated as CASSLRGGANNEQFF. The full variable domain, completed using reference TRBV5-4 and TRBJ2-1, is ETGVTQSPTHLIKTRGQQVTLRCSSQSGHNTVSWYQQALGQGPQFIFQYYREEENGRGNFPPRFSGLQFPNYSSELNVNALELDDSALYLCASSLRGGANNEQFFGPGTRLTVL.

The chain is built from TRBV7-2 and TRBJ2-7, with 7 positions matching TRBD2. This CDR3 region has 14 residues. The germline V gene has CDR1 SGHTA and CDR2 FQGNSA. The ends lost 5 bases at V and 4 bases at J; junction bases unmatched: 8. CDR3 bases: TGTGCCAGCAGCACGCCTGGGGGGGGGTACGAGCAGTACGTC. This sequence encodes CASSTPGGGYEQYV.

This clone is deemed medium-sized. The chain combines TRBV6-1 with TRBJ2-6; no firm D call. The germline V gene encodes CDR1 MNHNS and CDR2 SASEGT. The length of the CDR3 is 17 residues. V was pared by 4 bases and J by 0 bases, with 13 bases between. Here the CDR3 reads CASSAYPFHSGANVLTF. DNA of the CDR3: TGTGCCAGCAGTGCCTACCCCTTTCACTCTGGGGCCAACGTCCTGACTTTC.

The rearrangement links TRBV2 to TRBJ2-1, with D possibly matching TRBD2 (6 bases). The CDR3 covers 16 residues. Germline V lookup: CDR1 SNHLY, CDR2 FYNNEI. V lost 8 bases, J lost 2 bases, and 19 bases lay in between. The CDR3 loop reads CASGGRRAITYNEQFF. DNA for the CDR3: TGTGCCAGCGGAGGGAGAAGAGCAATAACCTACAATGAGCAGTTCTTC.

The chain recombines TRBV5-1 with TRBJ2-1, with D possibly being TRBD2 (5 bases). The CDR3 is 18 residues long. Trimming took off 1 base at V and 3 bases at J, with 20 bases between the two ends. Germline V lookup: CDR1 SGHRS, CDR2 YFSETQ. The CDR3 DNA reads TGCGCCAGCAGCTTGCCGCGGACCAGAGGCGCGGGCTACAATGAGCAGTTCTTC. Encoded protein: CASSLPRTRGAGYNEQFF. The full variable domain, with the rest looked up from reference TRBV5-1 and TRBJ2-1, is KAGVTQTPRYLIKTRGQQVTLSCSPISGHRSVSWYQQTPGQGLQFLFEYFSETQRNKGNFPGRFSGRQFSNSRSEMNVSTLELGDSALYLCASSLPRTRGAGYNEQFFGPGTRLTVL.

V is TRBV7-6 and J is TRBJ2-3; no clear D. The CDR3 sequence is 12 residues long. Deletions cut 5 bases from V and 9 bases from J, with 12 bases between. Germline-derived CDR1 and CDR2 are SGHVS and FNYEAQ. The chain's CDR3 is CASSPARKTQYF. The CDR3 DNA is TGTGCCAGCAGCCCGGCCAGGAAGACGCAGTATTTT.